Below are 16 T cell receptor beta chains sequenced from a single sample in a study of Graves' ophthalmopathy and Graves' hyperthyroidism. RNA transcripts were the template, and TCR beta CDR3 regions were amplified from them. RT-PCR in the first round used HTBI primers; a second-round multiplex PCR followed. TCRdb reanalysed the multiplex PCR reads using MiXCR and keeps one entry per CDR3 protein. The data contain hundreds of thousands of distinct CDR3 sequences, 15% of them singletons. The sequencing sample was made of peripheral blood. The source of these receptors is a woman between 18 and 29 years old with stable Graves' hyperthyroidism.

This clonotype was counted at least ten times. The chain is built from TRBV12-3 or TRBV12-4 and TRBJ1-2, with D unclear. CDR3 length equals 13 residues. Trimming pared 3 bases from V and 4 bases from J, leaving 9 bases between. CDR3 region: CASSFDTSYGYTF. The CDR3 DNA reads as TGTGCCAGCAGTTTCGACACGTCCTATGGCTACACCTTC.

This clonotype was seen many times. The chain employs TRBV6-5 and TRBJ1-1; 9 nucleotides agree with TRBD1. Per germline, CDR1 MNHEY and CDR2 SVGAGI. Unmatched junction bases numbered 7, after V lost 4 bases and J lost 4 bases. There are 15 residues in the CDR3. The CDR3 DNA sequence: TGTGCCAGCAGTTCCCCGGGACAGGGTTCCACTGAAGCTTTCTTT. Residues: CASSSPGQGSTEAFF.

The gene calls are TRBV28 and TRBJ2-5; 7 positions agree with TRBD1. Germline V CDR1 and CDR2: MDHEN, SYDVKM. The CDR3 extends over 14 amino acids. Germline trimming cut 6 bases from V and 12 bases from J; bases unmatched to any gene: 16. The CDR3 loop is CASSRTTGTVMKYF. The DNA for the CDR3 is TGTGCCAGCAGCCGAACAACCGGGACAGTTATGAAGTACTTC. Full variable domain (outside the CDR3, taken from reference TRBV28 and TRBJ2-5): DVKVTQSSRYLVKRTGEKVFLECVQDMDHENMFWYRQDPGLGLRLIYFSYDVKMKEKGDIPEGYSVSREKKERFSLILESASTNQTSMYLCASSRTTGTVMKYFGPGTRLLVL.

This clonotype was seen only once. The chain links TRBV6-1 to TRBJ1-5; 7 nucleotides agree with TRBD1. V shed 1 base, J shed 6 bases, and the junction held 3 bases outside the gene matches. CDR3 length equals 14 residues. Germline CDR1 and CDR2: MNHNS and SASEGT. The CDR3 sequence: CASSEDRGSQPQHF. The DNA of the CDR3 is TGTGCCAGCAGTGAAGACAGGGGCAGTCAGCCCCAGCATTTT.

The J gene is TRBJ1-1, the V gene TRBV18; a weak D match, TRBD1 (5 bases). Germline V lookup: CDR1 KGHSH, CDR2 LQKENI. Trimming stripped 5 bases from V and 3 bases from J, with 10 bases between. This CDR3 contains 13 residues. The DNA for the CDR3 is TGTGCCAGCTCATCCCGGGGGGACACTGAAGCTTTCTTT. This translates into CASSSRGDTEAFF.

This clonotype was observed a handful of times. Relative to the germline gene, one junction end is altered; a read error may explain this. The rearrangement uses TRBV6-5 and TRBJ1-1, with D tentatively TRBD1 (5 bases). The CDR3 spans 14 residues. The germline V gene encodes CDR1 MNHEY and CDR2 SVGAGI. CDR3 nucleotide sequence: TGTGCCGGCAGTTACAGTACGGGGGGCACTGAAGCTTTCTTT. Encoded protein: CAGSYSTGGTEAFF.

This clonotype has ten or more counts. This chain joins TRBV12-3 or TRBV12-4 and TRBJ1-1; unclear D gene. This CDR3 region has 14 residues. V lost 6 bases to trimming and J lost 0 bases, with 11 bases between them. The CDR3 coding sequence is TGTGCCAGCAGGGGTATCACCATGAACACTGAAGCTTTCTTT. Protein product: CASRGITMNTEAFF.

The genes are TRBV18 and TRBJ2-2; D is unresolved. The CDR3 has 14 amino acids. Trimming shortened V by 0 bases and J by 4 bases, and 6 bases separated the two germline ends. Germline lookup yields CDR1 KGHSH and CDR2 LQKENI. In DNA, the CDR3 is TGTGCCAGCTCACCACCGACTGGCACCGGGGAGCTGTTTTTT. Protein sequence: CASSPPTGTGELFF. Full variable domain (rest looked up from reference TRBV18 and TRBJ2-2): NAGVMQNPRHLVRRRGQEARLRCSPMKGHSHVYWYRQLPEEGLKFMVYLQKENIIDESGMPKERFSAEFPKEGPSILRIQQVVRGDSAAYFCASSPPTGTGELFFGEGSRLTVL.

This sequence joins TRBV6-5 and TRBJ1-1; 7 bases align to TRBD1. The CDR3 is made up of 13 amino acids. J lost 6 bases, V lost 1 base, and 2 bases had no gene match. Germline values: CDR1 MNHEY, CDR2 SVGAGI. The CDR3 DNA reads TGTGCCAGCAGTTACTTAGGGGGCTCTGAAGCTTTCTTT. Protein product: CASSYLGGSEAFF.

The rearrangement joins TRBV7-9 to TRBJ2-7; D perhaps matches TRBD2 (6 bases). This CDR3 is built from 14 residues. CDR1 and CDR2 (germline): SEHNR, FQNEAQ (reference sequence). Trimming removed 1 base from V and 2 bases from J, with 9 bases in between. This chain's CDR3 is CASSLGRDTYEQYF. The CDR3 DNA reads TGTGCCAGCAGCTTAGGGCGGGATACCTACGAGCAGTACTTC.

This clonotype was recorded at least ten times. V is TRBV12-5 and J is TRBJ1-5; possibly TRBD1 for D (5 bases). CDR1 is LGHNT and CDR2 is FRNRAP in the germline V gene. The CDR3 extends over 17 amino acids. The V gene lost 4 bases and the J gene lost 3 bases, with 19 bases spanning the gap. In DNA, the CDR3 is TGTGCTAGTGGTTCACTTGGGGGTGGGGGGGACAATCAGCCCCAGCATTTT. This gives the protein CASGSLGGGGDNQPQHF.

The chain has TRBV4-1 and TRBJ1-2, with 8 bases matching TRBD1. This CDR3 has 12 amino acids. Germline-derived CDR1 and CDR2 are MGHRA and YSYEKL. V lost 4 bases to trimming and J lost 12 bases; unmatched junction nucleotides: 7. As DNA, the CDR3 is TGCGCCAGCAGCCCTTCGGACAGGGTAAACACCTTC. Residues: CASSPSDRVNTF.

This clonotype was seen repeatedly, ten times or more. The genes are TRBV27 and TRBJ2-7, with 8 nucleotides matching TRBD2. Germline V gene sequence: CDR1 MNHEY, CDR2 SMNVEV (reference sequence). J was trimmed by 0 bases and V by 5 bases; bases with no gene match: 6. The length of the CDR3 is 15 residues. CDR3 amino acids: CASSLRGGPSYEQYF. Written as DNA, the CDR3 is TGTGCCAGCAGTCTTCGGGGGGGCCCCTCCTACGAGCAGTACTTC.

About this clonotype: This CDR3 is missing its conserved last phenylalanine or tryptophan, likely due to a read error. J is TRBJ2-2 and V is TRBV11-3; D gene ambiguous. There are 13 residues in the CDR3. CDR1 and CDR2 from the germline V gene are SGHNT and YENEEA. Trimming stripped 3 bases from V and 7 bases from J, with 9 bases between. The CDR3: CASSFKRNGELFV. In DNA form, the CDR3 reads TGTGCCAGCAGCTTTAAGAGGAACGGGGAGCTGTTTGTT.

The chain has TRBV19 and TRBJ2-2; D unresolved. The CDR3 spans 15 residues. Trimming removed 3 bases from V and 1 base from J, with 9 bases in between. Germline V lookup: CDR1 LNHDA, CDR2 SQIVND (reference sequence). CDR3 loop: CASSIKAGNTGELFF. CDR3 DNA sequence: TGTGCCAGTAGTATTAAGGCAGGGAACACCGGGGAGCTGTTTTTT.

This clonotype was recorded a few times. A junction end diverges from the germline sequence, so it may reflect a read error. V is TRBV11-2 and J is TRBJ2-4; a possible D gene is TRBD2 (5 bases). The germline V gene encodes CDR1 SGHAT and CDR2 FQNNGV. CDR3 length: 13 residues. CDR3 nucleotide sequence: TGTGCCAGCAGCTTAGAACGGGGAACCATTAAGTACTTC. It specifies CASSLERGTIKYF.